The sequence of this TCR beta chain was determined in a study of blood T cells in healthy people across ages. Germline CDR1 is SGHRS and CDR2 is YFSETQ. V shed 0 bases and J 6 bases; nucleotides not matched to a gene: 2. The CDR3 extends over 14 amino acids. Combining a sample-barcoded 5' primer with a J-beta primer mix, a second PCR ran for about 6 to 12 cycles. Using its own MiXCR run on the 5' RACE reads, TCRdb lists one record per CDR3 protein. This table has 550,000 to 750,000 distinct CDR3 sequences, roughly 20% appearing once. This clonotype was detected many times. V gene TRBV5-1 combines with J gene TRBJ2-1; 8 bases map to TRBD1. The receptor was isolated from a man in his 70s in good health. Sample: blood. CDR3 nucleotide sequence: TGCGCCAGCAGCTTGGGACAGGGGAGCAATGAGCAGTTCTTC. It codes for CASSLGQGSNEQFF.